What follows are 20 T cell receptor beta chains derived from one specimen sequenced in a study of blood T cell repertoires in COVID-19. Assay used: immunoSEQ multiplex PCR; TCRdb lists only in-frame clones, some missing. The data show about 210,000 clones, approximately 89% seen once. Material: peripheral blood. These receptor sequences come from a middle-aged woman with acute or convalescent COVID-19.

J is TRBJ1-2 and V is TRBV6-1; D call uncertain. Trimming removed 2 bases at V and 8 bases at J, with 9 bases between. This CDR3 comprises 12 residues. The V gene's germline CDR1 is MNHNS and CDR2 SASEGT. The CDR3 reads CASSESSWGYTF. CDR3 DNA: TGTGCCAGCAGTGAAAGTAGCTGGGGCTACACCTTC.

The rearrangement joins TRBV12-5 to TRBJ1-3; 10 positions agree with TRBD1. Per the germline V gene, CDR1 is LGHNT and CDR2 is FRNRAP. V dropped 0 bases and J dropped 5; count of bases not matched to a gene: 7. The CDR3 is 17 amino acids. DNA of the CDR3: TGTGCTAGTGGTTTGGTACTGGGACAGGGGCGTAGAAACACCATATATTTT. Its protein product is CASGLVLGQGRRNTIYF.

The V call is TRBV30, the J call TRBJ1-6; a weak D match, TRBD1 (6 bases). Germline CDR1 is GTSNPN and CDR2 is SVGIG (reference sequence). The CDR3 runs 14 residues. Between the trimmed V and J ends, which lost 4 bases and 5 bases, there was a span of 12 bases. This CDR3 reads CAWNRDTNNSPLHF. CDR3 bases: TGTGCCTGGAACCGGGACACCAATAATTCACCCCTCCACTTT.

This chain uses TRBV24-1 with TRBJ1-5; D is uncertain. The germline V gene encodes CDR1 KGHDR and CDR2 SFDVKD. V lost 6 bases and J 5 bases, leaving 13 bases between the germline ends. The CDR3 contains 14 residues. The CDR3 spells CATSHEGWDQPQHF. The CDR3 DNA reads as TGTGCCACCAGTCATGAGGGATGGGATCAGCCCCAGCATTTT.

The rearrangement uses TRBV20-1 and TRBJ1-2; unclear D gene. Germline V lookup: CDR1 DFQATT, CDR2 SNEGSKA (reference sequence). V lost 3 bases and J 8 bases, leaving 4 bases between the germline ends. The CDR3 contains 9 residues. CDR3 in amino acids: CSASGGYTF. CDR3 coding DNA: TGCAGTGCTAGCGGGGGCTACACCTTC.

The gene calls are TRBV12-5 and TRBJ2-5, with a possible D match to TRBD1 (5 bases). Germline V gene sequence: CDR1 LGHNT, CDR2 FRNRAP. This CDR3 is 15 amino acids long. V was shortened by 5 bases and J by 5 bases, with 18 bases between the two germline ends. CDR3 in amino acids: CASGTDRQNAETQYF. The CDR3 DNA follows: TGTGCTAGTGGTACCGACCGACAGAACGCGGAGACCCAGTACTTC.

V usage is TRBV30 and J usage is TRBJ1-6; 7 nucleotides agree with TRBD1. This CDR3 is 15 amino acids long. CDR1 and CDR2 (germline): GTSNPN, SVGIG (reference sequence). Unmatched junction bases numbered 12, after V lost 1 base and J lost 12 bases. DNA for the CDR3: TGTGCCTGGAGTGGGGACAGTGACTATTCCGGACCCCTCCACTTT. Residues: CAWSGDSDYSGPLHF.

The chain combines TRBV10-3 with TRBJ1-3; D ambiguous. The V gene's germline CDR1 is ENHRY and CDR2 SYGVKD. CDR3 length: 14 residues. The V end was cut by 3 bases, the J end by 0 bases, with 6 bases between. CDR3: CAISDGRSGNTIYF. The DNA for the CDR3 is TGTGCCATCAGTGATGGGCGCTCTGGAAACACCATATATTTT.

The chain recombines TRBV28 with TRBJ1-1, with a tentative D call TRBD1 (6 bases). CDR3 length: 15 amino acids. V was trimmed by 7 bases and J by 1 base, leaving 16 bases between them. CDR1 MDHEN and CDR2 SYDVKM come from the germline V gene. CDR3 sequence reads: CASTEGGAGNTEAFF. Written as DNA, the CDR3 is TGTGCCAGCACCGAGGGGGGGGCGGGGAACACTGAAGCTTTCTTT. Looking up the rest from reference TRBV28 and TRBJ1-1 gives the full variable domain: DVKVTQSSRYLVKRTGEKVFLECVQDMDHENMFWYRQDPGLGLRLIYFSYDVKMKEKGDIPEGYSVSREKKERFSLILESASTNQTSMYLCASTEGGAGNTEAFFGQGTRLTVV.

The chain uses TRBV3-1 (or the pseudogene TRBV3-2) and TRBJ1-6; weak D call: TRBD1 (6 bases). CDR1 is LGHDT, CDR2 YNNKEL, per germline (reference sequence). The V and J ends lost 10 bases and 5 bases respectively, with 12 bases between them. The length of the CDR3 is 13 residues. CDR3 sequence reads: CATGEGNNSPLHF. CDR3 nucleotides: TGTGCCACAGGGGAGGGGAATAATTCACCCCTCCACTTT.

The CDR3 DNA reads as TGTGCCAGCAGTCCGCCGGGACAGGGCGTTACGGGGGAGCTGTTTTTT. Translated: CASSPPGQGVTGELFF. The V and J genes are TRBV5-5 and TRBJ2-2; 9 positions agree with TRBD1. This CDR3 region has 16 residues. Trimming at V came to 5 bases and at J to 8 bases, leaving 13 bases not matched to a gene. CDR1 is SGHKS, CDR2 YYEKEE, per germline (reference sequence).

The chain combines TRBV19 with TRBJ2-3, with TRBD1 matching over 8 bases. CDR1 and CDR2 from the germline V gene are LNHDA and SQIVND (reference sequence). The CDR3 totals 13 residues. V shed 5 bases, J shed 4 bases, and the junction held 2 bases outside the gene matches. The CDR3, as DNA: TGTGCCAGTAGTCTGACAGGGGCAGATACGCAGTATTTT. This sequence encodes CASSLTGADTQYF.

The chain joins TRBV18 to TRBJ1-4; 12 positions agree with TRBD1. The junction had 1 base not matched to a gene; V was cut back by 3 bases and J by 5 bases. Germline assignment: CDR1 KGHSH and CDR2 LQKENI. The CDR3 spans 15 residues. The CDR3 protein is CASSPGTGGNEKLFF. The CDR3 DNA follows: TGTGCCAGCTCACCCGGGACAGGGGGCAATGAAAAACTGTTTTTT. The full variable domain, its missing parts supplied by reference TRBV18 and TRBJ1-4, is NAGVMQNPRHLVRRRGQEARLRCSPMKGHSHVYWYRQLPEEGLKFMVYLQKENIIDESGMPKERFSAEFPKEGPSILRIQQVVRGDSAAYFCASSPGTGGNEKLFFGSGTQLSVL.

This clone was observed once. The rearrangement joins TRBV11-2 to TRBJ2-5, with D hard to call. Looked up from germline, CDR1 is SGHAT and CDR2 is FQNNGV. The CDR3 runs 12 residues. V lost 5 bases and J 3 bases, leaving 7 bases between the germline ends. CDR3 amino acids: CASSLYEETQYF. DNA of the CDR3: TGTGCCAGCAGCCTATATGAAGAGACCCAGTACTTC.

The rearrangement links TRBV28 to TRBJ1-2; 8 bases map to TRBD1. Germline-derived CDR1 and CDR2 are MDHEN and SYDVKM. The CDR3 consists of 13 residues. J lost 6 bases, V lost 2 bases, and 2 bases had no gene match. DNA for the CDR3: TGTGCCAGCAGTTTAGACAGGGGTAATGGCTACACCTTC. It specifies CASSLDRGNGYTF.

This chain uses TRBV11-2 with TRBJ1-1, with a tentative D call TRBD1 (6 bases). The germline V gene has CDR1 SGHAT and CDR2 FQNNGV. V was trimmed by 1 base and J by 6 bases, leaving 12 bases between them. CDR3 length: 14 amino acids. CDR3 coding DNA: TGTGCCAGCAGCTTAGGGGGGCCTGGGTCTGAAGCTTTCTTT. Amino acid sequence: CASSLGGPGSEAFF.

The rearrangement uses TRBV12-3 or TRBV12-4 and TRBJ1-3, with D uncertain. This CDR3 is 13 amino acids long. Deletions cut 3 bases from V and 4 bases from J, with 7 bases between. The CDR3 sequence: CASSFRVGNTIYF. The CDR3 DNA is TGTGCCAGCAGTTTCCGCGTCGGAAACACCATATATTTT.

The V call is TRBV20-1, the J call TRBJ2-3; maybe TRBD2 (6 bases). Trimming stripped 3 bases from V and 0 bases from J, with 10 bases between. CDR1 DFQATT and CDR2 SNEGSKA come from the germline V gene (reference sequence). There are 14 residues in the CDR3. In nucleotides, the CDR3 is TGCAGTGCTAGTATGGCGGGGAGCACAGATACGCAGTATTTT. Its protein is CSASMAGSTDTQYF.

This chain links TRBV9 with TRBJ1-6; weak D call: TRBD1 (5 bases). Germline CDR1 SGDLS, CDR2 YYNGEE. The ends were cut back, 3 bases at V and 8 bases at J, with 12 bases in the middle. This CDR3 is built from 14 residues. The CDR3 DNA follows: TGTGCCAGCAGCGGTGATCAGGGTTATTCACCCCTCCACTTT. Protein product: CASSGDQGYSPLHF.

The table lists this clone with a count of one. The chain carries TRBV11-2 and TRBJ1-2, with a possible D match to TRBD1 (6 bases). The ends were cut back, 4 bases at V and 5 bases at J, with 11 bases in the middle. The CDR3 contains 13 residues. Germline V gene lookup returns CDR1 SGHAT and CDR2 FQNNGV. The CDR3 region has the DNA TGTGCCAGCAGCTCAGGGGAGGGGTATGGCTACACCTTC. It is translated as CASSSGEGYGYTF.